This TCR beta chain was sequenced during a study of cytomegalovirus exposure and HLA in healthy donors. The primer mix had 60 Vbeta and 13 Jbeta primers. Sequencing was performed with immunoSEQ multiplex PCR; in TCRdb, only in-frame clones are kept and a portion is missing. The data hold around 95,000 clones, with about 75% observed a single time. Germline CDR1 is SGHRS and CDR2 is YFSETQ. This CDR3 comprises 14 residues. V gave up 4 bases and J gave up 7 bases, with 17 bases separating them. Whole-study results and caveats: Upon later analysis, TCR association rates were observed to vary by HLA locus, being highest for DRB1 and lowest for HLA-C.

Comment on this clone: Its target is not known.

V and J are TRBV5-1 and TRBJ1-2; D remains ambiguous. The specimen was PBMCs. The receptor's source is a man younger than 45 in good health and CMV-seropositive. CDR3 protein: CASSPDFPMPGYTF. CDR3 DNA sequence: TGCGCCAGCAGCCCGGACTTCCCGATGCCTGGCTACACCTTC.